The rows below give T cell receptor beta chains drawn from one sample of a study of PD-1 blockade in classical Hodgkin lymphoma. The protocol was immunoSEQ multiplex PCR, while the TCRdb copy is restricted to in-frame clones and leaves out a portion. The sample shows just under 100,000 clones, over 80% of them seen only once. The material was peripheral blood mononuclear cells (PBMCs), obtained at baseline. The receptors were sampled from a human donor with classical Hodgkin lymphoma. Each CDR3 is given with its conserved first and last residue. Fields, in order: V gene, J gene, D gene, clone size, CDR3 DNA, CDR3 protein. The D gene is left open where the match is weak. A clone size is listed for some rows: how often the clone was seen (once, few, many), or a class if it is expanded.

>TRBV10-3|TRBJ2-1|.|.
TGTGCCATCACGGCGGGCTCCTACAATGAGCAGTTCTTC
CAITAGSYNEQFF
>TRBV10-1|TRBJ2-1|TRBD2|.
TGCGCCAGCAGTGACGGGGGGACGACCACCCGGGCGTTCTTC
CASSDGGTTTRAFF
>TRBV19|TRBJ1-5|TRBD1|.
TGTGCCAGCCTCGGACAGGGGGCTTTTCAGCCCCAGCATTTT
CASLGQGAFQPQHF
>TRBV7-9|TRBJ1-3|TRBD1|once
TGTGCCAGCAGCCTACAGGGGGCGCTTTCTGGAAACACCATATATTTT
CASSLQGALSGNTIYF
>TRBV5-6|TRBJ1-4|.|.
TGTGCCAGCAGCTTGTTTGCAGCAGAGACCGGGAGAAAAAAACTGTTTTTT
CASSLFAAETGRKKLFF
>TRBV7-9|TRBJ2-1|TRBD2|.
TGTGCCAGCAGCCCAACTACCGGGACTAGCGGGAGGATAGGTGAGCAGTTCTTC
CASSPTTGTSGRIGEQFF
>TRBV7-2|TRBJ2-3|TRBD2|.
TGTGCCAGCAGCACACAAAGCGGGAGGGCCCAGGATACGCAGTATTTT
CASSTQSGRAQDTQYF
>TRBV29-1|TRBJ1-2|.|few
TGCAGCGCCGGTCGCGGTGGCTACACCTTC
CSAGRGGYTF
>TRBV11-2|TRBJ2-6|.|.
TGTGCCAGCAGCCCTTCAAGGTCAGGGGCCAACGTCCTGACTTTC
CASSPSRSGANVLTF
>TRBV5-1|TRBJ2-6|.|.
TGCGCCAGCAGCTTGACTGGAGGGGCCAACGTCCTGACTTTC
CASSLTGGANVLTF
>TRBV23-1|TRBJ1-6|TRBD1|.
TGCGCCAGCAGTCAATCGGACAGGGTTTATTCACCCCTCCACTTT
CASSQSDRVYSPLHF
>TRBV7-2|TRBJ2-1|TRBD2|.
TGTGCCAGCCGGGGGGTGGGGTACAATGAGCAGTTCTTC
CASRGVGYNEQFF
>TRBV10-2|TRBJ2-5|.|once
TGCGCCACCCGCCTCGGGGGCGGTAGGCAAGAGACCCAGTACTTC
CATRLGGGRQETQYF
>TRBV19|TRBJ1-5|.|.
TGTGCCAGTAGTATATCCAGGGATGGGCAGCCCCAGCATTTT
CASSISRDGQPQHF
>TRBV18|TRBJ1-4|.|once
TGTGCCAGCTCACCAAACTTAATCCGGGACCTGAGAAATGAAAAACTGTTTTTT
CASSPNLIRDLRNEKLFF
>TRBV18|TRBJ1-2|.|.
TGTGCCAGCTCACCAGTCAGAGAAGGCGCTAACTATGGCTACACCTTC
CASSPVREGANYGYTF
>TRBV6-1|TRBJ2-1|.|.
TGTGCCAGCAGTGCTTTGGGATCCCTGACGTCTTACAATGAGCAGTTCTTC
CASSALGSLTSYNEQFF
>TRBV2|TRBJ1-1|.|.
TGTGCCAGTCGGCTAGGGGCGGTGAGGGGTAACACTGAAGCTTTCTTT
CASRLGAVRGNTEAFF
>TRBV12-2|TRBJ2-4|.|few
TGTGCAAGTCGCTTAGCTACCGGTCTAGCCAAAAACATTCAGTACTTC
CASRLATGLAKNIQYF
>TRBV12-5|TRBJ2-1|.|.
TGTGCTAGTGGTTCGATACCCCAGTTCTTC
CASGSIPQFF
>TRBV14|TRBJ2-6|.|.
TGTGCCAGCAGACAACTTACCAAGGGGATCGGGGACTCTGGGGCCAACGTCCTGACTTTC
CASRQLTKGIGDSGANVLTF
>TRBV10-3|TRBJ1-1|.|.
TGTGCCATCAGTGTCCCTGGGGGCGAAGCTTTCTTT
CAISVPGGEAFF
>TRBV6-1|TRBJ2-2|.|few
TGTGCCAGCAGTGAAGCACGGACGAACACCGGGGAGCTGTTTTTT
CASSEARTNTGELFF
>TRBV5-4|TRBJ1-1|TRBD1|.
TGTGCCAGCAGCTTGGGACCTGGACAGGGGAGGGCTGAAGCTTTCTTT
CASSLGPGQGRAEAFF
>TRBV4-2|TRBJ2-5|.|once
TGTGCCAGCAGCCAAGGTCCCCAAGAGACCCAGTACTTC
CASSQGPQETQYF
>TRBV5-1|TRBJ2-4|TRBD2|.
TGCGCCAGCAGCTTGGCCGGGGGGGACAAAAACATTCAGTACTTC
CASSLAGGDKNIQYF
>TRBV5-4|TRBJ2-6|.|.
TGTGCCAGCAGCGCGGGACCCGGGGCCAACGTCCTGACTTTC
CASSAGPGANVLTF
>TRBV10-3|TRBJ1-2|.|.
TGTGCCATCAGTGAGGAGGTGGGCTATGGCTACACCTTC
CAISEEVGYGYTF
>TRBV9|TRBJ2-1|TRBD2|.
TGTGCCAGCAGCGCCGGGACTAGTTTACCTGAGCAGTTCTTC
CASSAGTSLPEQFF
>TRBV7-2|TRBJ2-7|.|.
TGTGCCAGCAGCTTACAGAGGGGAGACGAGCAGTACTTC
CASSLQRGDEQYF
>TRBV2|TRBJ1-4|.|.
TGTGCCAGTCAGGGGCGGACTAATGAAAAACTGTTTTTT
CASQGRTNEKLFF
>TRBV10-3|TRBJ2-2|.|once
TGTGCCATCAGGGGACCAAACACCGGGGAGCTGTTTTTT
CAIRGPNTGELFF
>TRBV6-6|TRBJ2-7|.|.
TGTGCCAGCAGTTCGGCGGAGTACGAGCAGTACTTC
CASSSAEYEQYF
>TRBV5-4|TRBJ1-3|.|.
TGTGCCAGCAGCTTCCCCGGGACGGCAGGAAACACCATATATTTT
CASSFPGTAGNTIYF
>TRBV7-9|TRBJ2-3|.|once
TGTGCCAGCAGCTTGGAGGGGGACAGCACAGATACGCAGTATTTT
CASSLEGDSTDTQYF
>TRBV27|TRBJ2-5|.|.
TGTGCCAGCAGTTTAAATGGGGCCGGGGGGACCCAGTACTTC
CASSLNGAGGTQYF
>TRBV6-1|TRBJ2-7|.|.
TGTGCCAGCACCTCACGGGCGTTGTACGAGCAGTACTTC
CASTSRALYEQYF
>TRBV10-3|TRBJ2-7|TRBD1|.
TGTGCCGCGGGACAGGCCCCCTACGAGCAGTACTTC
CAAGQAPYEQYF
>TRBV5-1|TRBJ2-1|TRBD1|.
TGCGCCAGCAGCTTGGTAGGGACAGACGCTTACAATGAGCAGTTCTTC
CASSLVGTDAYNEQFF
>TRBV19|TRBJ2-7|.|.
TGTGCCAGTAAGGGTCAGGGCACAGGAGAGCAGTACTTC
CASKGQGTGEQYF
>TRBV5-1|TRBJ2-7|.|.
TGCGCCAGCAGCCCAGGGTTAAACGAGCAGTACTTC
CASSPGLNEQYF
>TRBV4-1|TRBJ1-1|TRBD1|.
TGCGCCAGCAGCCAAGCCTCCGGGACAGGGCCTAACACTGAAGCTTTCTTT
CASSQASGTGPNTEAFF